The 26 T cell receptor beta chains listed next were all sequenced from one sample in a study of somatic mutations in cytotoxic T cells in rheumatoid arthritis. Data came from immunoSEQ multiplex PCR; TCRdb stores just in-frame clones and leaves some out. Of 35,000 to 40,000 clones listed, about four fifths are singletons. The sequencing input was CD8+ T cells sorted from blood. These TCRs come from a middle-aged man in good health.

The CDR3 DNA sequence: TGTGCCACCAGCACCACCAGGACAGGGCAAGAGACCCAGTACTTC. This encodes CATSTTRTGQETQYF. This chain connects TRBV15 to TRBJ2-5; TRBD1 matches at 8 bases. J gave up 2 bases and V 4 bases, and 6 bases lay outside the gene matches. CDR3 length equals 15 residues. CDR1 is LNHNV and CDR2 is YYDKDF in the germline V gene (reference sequence).

The rearrangement uses TRBV14 and TRBJ2-7, with TRBD1 matching 9 bases. Germline V lookup: CDR1 SGHDN, CDR2 FVKESK. The CDR3 is 12 residues long. Trimming cost V 4 bases and J 5 bases; bases outside gene matches: 0. CDR3 sequence (DNA): TGTGCCAGCAGCCGGACAGGGGACGAGCAGTACTTC. As protein: CASSRTGDEQYF.

The chain uses TRBV15 and TRBJ1-4; 10 bases map to TRBD1. The CDR3 length is 17 residues. V lost 5 bases, J lost 4 bases, and 10 bases stayed unmatched. Per the germline V gene, CDR1 is LNHNV and CDR2 is YYDKDF (reference sequence). CDR3 residues: CATSDRDRGFRNEKLFF. The DNA for the CDR3 is TGTGCCACCAGCGACCGGGACAGGGGTTTTCGTAATGAAAAACTGTTTTTT.

Turning to this clone: The same CDR3 can be traced to other DNA sequences in this sample. The chain has TRBV4-1 and TRBJ2-7, with D tentatively TRBD2 (5 bases). The CDR3 covers 12 residues. From germline, CDR1 is MGHRA and CDR2 YSYEKL. With 1 base removed from V and 4 bases from J, the gap between germline ends came to 5 bases. The CDR3, as DNA: TGCGCCAGCAGCCAAGGAGGGTACGAGCAGTACTTC. This encodes CASSQGGYEQYF.

This clone has a single count. This chain links TRBV5-5 with TRBJ2-7; no definite D call. V lost 1 base, J lost 3 bases, and 8 bases lay in between. Germline V gene lookup returns CDR1 SGHKS and CDR2 YYEKEE (reference sequence). The CDR3 length is 13 residues. The CDR3 DNA is TGTGCCAGCAGCTTGTCTGTAAACTACGAGCAGTACTTC. It yields the protein CASSLSVNYEQYF.

The J gene is TRBJ2-3, the V gene TRBV9; 10 nucleotides agree with TRBD2. This CDR3 comprises 16 residues. The V and J ends lost 3 bases and 4 bases, in that order; junction bases with no gene match: 8. CDR1 is SGDLS and CDR2 is YYNGEE in the germline V gene. Here the CDR3 reads CASSGGRLAGADTQYF. The CDR3 bases are TGTGCCAGCAGCGGGGGGAGGCTAGCGGGGGCAGATACGCAGTATTTT. Complete variable domain (other parts from reference TRBV9 and TRBJ2-3): DSGVTQTPKHLITATGQRVTLRCSPRSGDLSVYWYQQSLDQGLQFLIQYYNGEERAKGNILERFSAQQFPDLHSELNLSSLELGDSALYFCASSGGRLAGADTQYFGPGTRLTVL.

The chain couples TRBV9 to TRBJ2-3, with D possibly matching TRBD2 (6 bases). Between the trimmed V and J ends, which lost 7 bases and 1 base, there was a span of 10 bases. Germline V gene sequence: CDR1 SGDLS, CDR2 YYNGEE. The CDR3 sequence is 13 residues long. The CDR3 region has the DNA TGTGCCAGCTCCGGGACTCGCACAGATACGCAGTATTTT. Its protein is CASSGTRTDTQYF.

The rearrangement joins TRBV4-3 to TRBJ2-7; unclear D gene. V lost 1 base and J lost 10, with 20 bases in between. The CDR3 totals 15 residues. CDR1 and CDR2 from the germline V gene are LGHNA and YSLEER. In DNA, the CDR3 is TGCGCCAGCAGCCAAGGTCCTACGAGCATTATGGAACAGTACTTC. This gives the protein CASSQGPTSIMEQYF.

The J gene is TRBJ1-5, the V gene TRBV27, with 8 bases aligning to TRBD1. The CDR3 has 18 residues. The V and J ends lost 7 bases and 4 bases, in that order; junction bases with no gene match: 18. Germline loops: CDR1 MNHEY, CDR2 SMNVEV (reference sequence). CDR3 DNA: TGTGCCAGCAATTACAAGGGACCGGGACAGGACCTAAATCAGCCCCAGCATTTT. Translation gives CASNYKGPGQDLNQPQHF.

The gene calls are TRBV25-1 and TRBJ2-6, with D perhaps TRBD1 or TRBD2 (5 bases each). Trimming stripped 5 bases from V and 1 base from J, with 9 bases between. In germline, CDR1 is MGHDK, CDR2 SYGVNS. The CDR3 has 15 residues. The CDR3 protein is CASSYRRSGANVLTF. The CDR3 nucleotides are TGTGCCAGCAGTTACAGGAGGTCTGGGGCCAACGTCCTGACTTTC.

This chain connects TRBV4-1 to TRBJ2-3, with D possibly matching TRBD2 (7 bases). Germline CDR1 reads MGHRA; CDR2 reads YSYEKL. The CDR3 covers 16 residues. Between the trimmed V and J ends, which lost 0 bases and 1 base, there was a span of 11 bases. CDR3 in DNA: TGCGCCAGCAGCCAAGAGGGAGGGGGACGCACAGATACGCAGTATTTT. Protein: CASSQEGGGRTDTQYF.

This chain links TRBV2 with TRBJ2-2, with no clear D. Germline CDR1 reads SNHLY; CDR2 reads FYNNEI. The V end was cut by 8 bases, the J end by 3 bases, with 4 bases between. This CDR3 has 11 residues. The CDR3 protein is CASGDTGELFF. In nucleotides, the CDR3 is TGTGCCAGCGGCGACACCGGGGAGCTGTTTTTT.

In DNA form, the CDR3 reads TGTGCCAGCAGCAAAGACGGACCGAGGAACACTGAAGCTTTCTTT. Its protein is CASSKDGPRNTEAFF. The chain combines TRBV21-1 with TRBJ1-1. TRBV21-1 is described as a pseudogene. This CDR3 contains 15 residues.

The chain is built from TRBV5-5 and TRBJ2-3, with D maybe TRBD2 (6 bases). V was pared by 0 bases and J by 0 bases, with 8 bases between. Germline CDR1 reads SGHKS; CDR2 reads YYEKEE (reference sequence). The CDR3 spans 15 residues. The DNA of the CDR3 is TGTGCCAGCAGCTTGGGGGGGACTAGCACAGATACGCAGTATTTT. Its translation is CASSLGGTSTDTQYF.

The J gene is TRBJ2-3, the V gene TRBV7-2; D not certain. This CDR3 region has 14 residues. Trimming took 3 bases from V and 0 from J, leaving 7 bases between them. Germline V gene data show CDR1 as SGHTA and CDR2 as FQGNSA. CDR3 bases: TGTGCCAGCAGCTTCGGCGGTAGCACAGATACGCAGTATTTT. It is translated as CASSFGGSTDTQYF.

This clone has just a few counts. This rearrangement joins TRBV4-1 to TRBJ1-1, with no clear D. CDR1 MGHRA and CDR2 YSYEKL come from the germline V gene. The CDR3 runs 11 residues. V was trimmed by 6 bases and J by 3 bases, leaving 5 bases between them. The CDR3 region has the DNA TGCGCCAGCAGTCGGGACACTGAAGCTTTCTTT. This encodes CASSRDTEAFF.

This clone appeared a single time. The chain carries TRBV27 and TRBJ2-7; TRBD2 might be the D (5 bases). The V end was cut by 3 bases, the J end by 3 bases, with 12 bases between. Germline CDR1 and CDR2: MNHEY and SMNVEV (reference sequence). There are 14 residues in the CDR3. DNA for the CDR3: TGTGCCAGCAGTTTGCGAGGGATAATCTACGAGCAGTACTTC. Its protein is CASSLRGIIYEQYF.

The chain links TRBV28 to TRBJ2-2; 9 positions match TRBD1. CDR1 is MDHEN and CDR2 is SYDVKM in the germline V gene. The CDR3 sequence is 16 residues long. V shed 3 bases, J shed 3 bases, and the junction held 5 bases outside the gene matches. Here the CDR3 reads CASSLGGTGYTGELFF. The CDR3 DNA reads as TGTGCCAGCAGTTTGGGCGGGACAGGGTACACCGGGGAGCTGTTTTTT. The full variable domain, rest sourced from reference TRBV28 and TRBJ2-2, is DVKVTQSSRYLVKRTGEKVFLECVQDMDHENMFWYRQDPGLGLRLIYFSYDVKMKEKGDIPEGYSVSREKKERFSLILESASTNQTSMYLCASSLGGTGYTGELFFGEGSRLTVL.

This clone was counted a single time. V is TRBV9 and J is TRBJ2-1, with 11 bases aligning to TRBD2. Germline CDR1 is SGDLS and CDR2 is YYNGEE. V dropped 7 bases and J dropped 8; count of bases not matched to a gene: 11. CDR3 length: 15 amino acids. The CDR3 spells CASQSLAGGSDEQFF. Written as DNA, the CDR3 is TGTGCCAGCCAGTCGCTAGCGGGAGGATCCGATGAGCAGTTCTTC. The full variable domain, its missing parts supplied by reference TRBV9 and TRBJ2-1, is DSGVTQTPKHLITATGQRVTLRCSPRSGDLSVYWYQQSLDQGLQFLIQYYNGEERAKGNILERFSAQQFPDLHSELNLSSLELGDSALYFCASQSLAGGSDEQFFGPGTRLTVL.

The CDR3 DNA is TGCGCCAGCAGCCAAGTCGAGGACACCGACTACGAGCAGTACTTC. Its translation: CASSQVEDTDYEQYF. This chain uses TRBV4-1 with TRBJ2-7, with D perhaps TRBD1 (5 bases). Trimming took off 1 base at V and 3 bases at J, with 13 bases between the two ends. Germline CDR1 MGHRA, CDR2 YSYEKL. The CDR3 loop spans 15 amino acids.

This clone was seen more than once but under ten times. The chain carries TRBV11-1 and TRBJ2-7; D possibly corresponds to TRBD1 (6 bases). CDR3 length equals 14 residues. Trimming took 4 bases from V and 0 from J, leaving 10 bases between them. Germline V lookup: CDR1 SGHAT, CDR2 FQDESV (reference sequence). The CDR3 nucleotides are TGTGCCAGCAGCTACGACAGGCGCTCCTACGAGCAGTACTTC. It yields the protein CASSYDRRSYEQYF. Supplemented by reference TRBV11-1 and TRBJ2-7, the full variable domain reads EAEVAQSPRYKITEKSQAVAFWCDPISGHATLYWYRQILGQGPELLVQFQDESVVDDSQLPKDRFSAERLKGVDSTLKIQPAELGDSAMYLCASSYDRRSYEQYFGPGTRLTVT.

The gene calls are TRBV10-1 and TRBJ2-1, with D perhaps TRBD1 (6 bases). This CDR3 spans 17 amino acids. The germline V gene has CDR1 WNHNN and CDR2 SYGVQD (reference sequence). Between the trimmed V and J ends, which lost 7 bases and 4 bases, there was a span of 23 bases. The CDR3 DNA reads as TGCGCCAGCATTGAATCTCAGGGGTCCCCGCCTTACAATGAGCAGTTCTTC. Residues: CASIESQGSPPYNEQFF.

The chain recombines TRBV27 with TRBJ1-5; D perhaps matches TRBD1 (6 bases). The CDR3 spans 13 residues. Trimming removed 0 bases from V and 7 bases from J, with 7 bases in between. Germline CDR1 MNHEY, CDR2 SMNVEV (reference sequence). CDR3 sequence: CASSLSDRQPQHF. The CDR3 region has the DNA TGTGCCAGCAGTTTATCTGACAGGCAGCCCCAGCATTTT.

The chain employs TRBV30 and TRBJ2-1; possible D gene TRBD2, 6 bases. The CDR3 covers 15 residues. The V gene's germline CDR1 is GTSNPN and CDR2 SVGIG (reference sequence). Trimming took off 5 bases at V and 0 bases at J, with 14 bases between the two ends. DNA for the CDR3: TGTGCCTGGGGAGGAGGGACTGGCTCCTACAATGAGCAGTTCTTC. As protein: CAWGGGTGSYNEQFF. Drawing the rest from reference TRBV30 and TRBJ2-1, the complete variable domain is SQTIHQWPATLVQPVGSPLSLECTVEGTSNPNLYWYRQAAGRGLQLLFYSVGIGQISSEVPQNLSASRPQDRQFILSSKKLLLSDSGFYLCAWGGGTGSYNEQFFGPGTRLTVL.

This clone was observed a handful of times. The gene calls are TRBV4-1 and TRBJ2-7; 7 bases map to TRBD2. The V gene end was trimmed by 6 bases and the J gene end by 5 bases; junction bases not matched to a gene: 7. This CDR3 is built from 13 residues. Germline-derived CDR1 and CDR2 are MGHRA and YSYEKL. Here the CDR3 DNA reads TGCGCCAGCAGTGAAATGGGAGGGGACGAGCAGTACTTC. Encoded protein: CASSEMGGDEQYF.

This rearrangement joins TRBV19 to TRBJ2-5; the D is unclear. This CDR3 is built from 13 residues. Germline V lookup: CDR1 LNHDA, CDR2 SQIVND (reference sequence). V lost 3 bases to trimming and J lost 5 bases, with 10 bases between them. For the CDR3, the DNA is TGTGCCAGTAGTATGATGTCCTTGGAGACCCAGTACTTC. It yields the protein CASSMMSLETQYF.